These T cell receptor beta chains were read from a single sample in a study of regulatory T cells in long-lasting Graves disease. TCRdb independently ran MiXCR on the multiplex PCR reads; one entry per CDR3 protein. There are hundreds of thousands of distinct CDR3 sequences in the sample; roughly 16% occur only once, and around a sixth lies in the top ten. This sample was also put to use in a study of T cells in Graves' hyperthyroidism and ophthalmopathy.

Source: peripheral blood mononuclear cells (PBMCs), taken at new diagnosis, from a patient treated with antithyroid drugs. The receptors originated from a woman aged 25-40 years with Graves disease. CDR3s include the opening cysteine and the closing phenylalanine or tryptophan. The order of the fields is D gene, clone size, V gene, J gene, CDR3 protein, CDR3 DNA. A D gene is named only where the DNA matches it firmly. Some rows have no size entry. The others give once, few or many, or a class for an expanded clone.

D: .; size: .; V: TRBV5-6; J: TRBJ2-2; CDR3: CASSFEAITGELFF; DNA: TGTGCCAGCAGCTTTGAGGCAATCACCGGGGAGCTGTTTTTT
D: TRBD1; size: .; V: TRBV7-9; J: TRBJ1-1; CDR3: CASSPTGVRTEAFF; DNA: TGTGCCAGCAGCCCCACAGGGGTGAGGACTGAAGCTTTCTTT
D: .; size: many; V: TRBV20-1; J: TRBJ2-1; CDR3: CSARGLGEEQFF; DNA: TGCAGTGCTAGAGGCCTGGGGGAGGAGCAGTTCTTC
D: TRBD2; size: many; V: TRBV28; J: TRBJ2-1; CDR3: CASRPAHQREFDYNEQFF; DNA: TGTGCCAGCAGACCAGCACATCAGCGGGAGTTCGACTACAATGAGCAGTTCTTC
D: TRBD1; size: many; V: TRBV28; J: TRBJ2-7; CDR3: CASFSPGQGNNEQYF; DNA: TGTGCCAGCTTTTCACCGGGACAGGGGAACAACGAGCAGTACTTC
D: .; size: many; V: TRBV3-1; J: TRBJ2-1; CDR3: CASSKRPDNEQFF; DNA: TGTGCCAGCAGTAAAAGACCGGACAATGAGCAGTTCTTC
D: .; size: .; V: TRBV7-6; J: TRBJ2-2; CDR3: CASSVRQYTGELFF; DNA: TGTGCCAGCAGCGTAAGACAGTACACCGGGGAGCTGTTTTTT
D: .; size: many; V: TRBV3-1; J: TRBJ1-2; CDR3: CASSHNDRSYGYTF; DNA: TGTGCCAGCAGCCACAACGACAGAAGTTATGGCTACACCTTC
D: TRBD1; size: .; V: TRBV6-1; J: TRBJ1-1; CDR3: CASIPDRGTEAFF; DNA: TGTGCCAGCATCCCGGACAGGGGGACTGAAGCTTTCTTT
D: TRBD1; size: .; V: TRBV10-1; J: TRBJ1-2; CDR3: CASSASTGDTNGYTF; DNA: TGCGCCAGCAGTGCCTCGACAGGGGATACCAATGGCTACACCTTC
D: TRBD1; size: few; V: TRBV20-1; J: TRBJ1-6; CDR3: CSARASPGGISNSPLHF; DNA: TGCAGTGCTAGAGCTAGTCCAGGGGGGATTTCGAATTCACCCCTCCACTTT
D: .; size: many; V: TRBV10-1; J: TRBJ1-1; CDR3: CASSPGGIAKAFF; DNA: TGCGCCAGCAGCCCCGGTGGGATAGCGAAAGCTTTCTTT
D: .; size: .; V: TRBV5-8; J: TRBJ1-5; CDR3: CASRPAIGYSNQPQHF; DNA: TGTGCCAGCAGGCCAGCGATTGGTTATAGCAATCAGCCCCAGCATTTT
D: .; size: .; V: TRBV30; J: TRBJ1-1; CDR3: CAWSDTGFGNTEAFF; DNA: TGTGCCTGGAGTGACACAGGGTTTGGAAACACTGAAGCTTTCTTT
D: .; size: few; V: TRBV3-1; J: TRBJ1-4; CDR3: CASSQGSRKKLFF; DNA: TGTGCCAGCAGCCAAGGTAGCAGAAAAAAACTGTTTTTT
D: TRBD2; size: .; V: TRBV7-9; J: TRBJ2-3; CDR3: CASSLGLAGSYF; DNA: TGTGCCAGCAGCCTTGGACTAGCGGGAAGTTATTTT
D: .; size: many; V: TRBV28; J: TRBJ2-3; CDR3: CASSSEPRGLAGTDTQYF; DNA: TGTGCCAGCAGTTCGGAGCCAAGGGGTCTAGCTGGCACAGATACGCAGTATTTT
D: .; size: many; V: TRBV6-5; J: TRBJ1-5; CDR3: CASSYSWEGRPQHF; DNA: TGTGCCAGCAGTTACTCGTGGGAAGGCCGGCCCCAGCATTTT
D: TRBD2; size: many; V: TRBV6-5; J: TRBJ2-1; CDR3: CASSYAGLAGGQFF; DNA: TGTGCCAGCAGTTACGCGGGACTAGCGGGAGGGCAGTTCTTC
D: TRBD2; size: .; V: TRBV9; J: TRBJ2-5; CDR3: CASSVFGGGQETQYF; DNA: TGTGCCAGCAGCGTATTTGGCGGGGGACAAGAGACCCAGTACTTC
D: .; size: .; V: TRBV10-3; J: TRBJ2-3; CDR3: CAIRGGTSTDTQYF; DNA: TGTGCCATCAGGGGCGGTACTAGCACAGATACGCAGTATTTT
D: TRBD1; size: .; V: TRBV10-3; J: TRBJ1-1; CDR3: CAISDRATEAFF; DNA: TGTGCCATCAGCGACAGGGCCACTGAAGCTTTCTTT
D: .; size: many; V: TRBV12-3/TRBV12-4; J: TRBJ2-3; CDR3: CASTTDDTQYF; DNA: TGTGCCAGCACCACAGATGATACGCAGTATTTT
D: .; size: .; V: TRBV30; J: TRBJ2-1; CDR3: CAWRGAGEQFF; DNA: TGTGCCTGGAGGGGAGCCGGTGAGCAGTTCTTC
D: TRBD1; size: few; V: TRBV9; J: TRBJ1-6; CDR3: CASSSETGDFSPLHF; DNA: TGTGCCAGCAGCAGTGAGACAGGGGATTTTTCACCCCTCCACTTT
D: .; size: many; V: TRBV7-8; J: TRBJ1-2; CDR3: CASSPERGRIGYTF; DNA: TGTGCCAGTTCGCCGGAGAGGGGAAGGATAGGCTACACCTTC
D: TRBD2; size: many; V: TRBV11-2; J: TRBJ2-1; CDR3: CASSSIAGTSGRSSYNEQFF; DNA: TGTGCCAGCAGCTCCATAGCAGGGACTAGCGGGCGGAGCTCCTACAATGAGCAGTTCTTC
D: TRBD2; size: few; V: TRBV29-1; J: TRBJ2-5; CDR3: CSVESGLAGVETQYF; DNA: TGCAGCGTTGAATCGGGTCTAGCGGGAGTAGAGACCCAGTACTTC